This TCR beta chain was identified during a study of cytomegalovirus exposure and HLA in healthy donors. Overall study: Among roughly 180 million T cells, an earlier analysis found roughly 100 million unique TCR beta sequences. General observations from the study: Sequencing had likely introduced a cluster of highly shared sequence variants as an artifact.

The CDR3 contains 17 residues. Germline lookup yields CDR1 SEHNR and CDR2 FQNEAQ (reference sequence). V lost 6 bases to trimming and J lost 7 bases; unmatched junction nucleotides: 17. Use of 60 Vbeta and 13 Jbeta primers characterized the PCR. TCRdb keeps only in-frame clones here, not all; method: immunoSEQ multiplex PCR. The sample includes some 140,000 clones, roughly 70% of them seen just once. About this clone itself: No antigen is known for it.

The clonotype comes from a man younger than 30 in good health and CMV-seropositive. This chain joins TRBV7-9 and TRBJ2-1; 8 nucleotides align to TRBD1. Sequencing used PBMCs. The CDR3 loop is CASSLTFGQGVANEQFF. CDR3 nucleotides: TGTGCCAGCAGTTTAACCTTCGGACAGGGCGTAGCAAATGAGCAGTTCTTC.